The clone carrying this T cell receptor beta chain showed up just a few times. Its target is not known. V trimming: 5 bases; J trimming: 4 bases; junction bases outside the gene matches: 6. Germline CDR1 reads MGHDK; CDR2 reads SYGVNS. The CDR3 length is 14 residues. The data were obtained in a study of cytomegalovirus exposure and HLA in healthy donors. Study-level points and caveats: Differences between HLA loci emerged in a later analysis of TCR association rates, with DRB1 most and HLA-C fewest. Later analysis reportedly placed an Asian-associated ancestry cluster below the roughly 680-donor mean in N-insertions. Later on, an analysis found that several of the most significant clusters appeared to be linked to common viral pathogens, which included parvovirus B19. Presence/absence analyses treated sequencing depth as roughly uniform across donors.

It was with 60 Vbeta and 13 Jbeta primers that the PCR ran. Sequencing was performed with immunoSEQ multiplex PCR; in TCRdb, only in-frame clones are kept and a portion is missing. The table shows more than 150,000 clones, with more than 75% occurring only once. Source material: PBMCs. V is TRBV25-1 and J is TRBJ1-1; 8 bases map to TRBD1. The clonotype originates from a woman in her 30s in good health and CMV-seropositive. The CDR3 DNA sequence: TGTGCCAGCAGTCACAGGGGGAGTAGCACTGAAGCTTTCTTT. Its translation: CASSHRGSSTEAFF. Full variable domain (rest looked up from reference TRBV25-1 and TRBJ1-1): EADIYQTPRYLVIGTGKKITLECSQTMGHDKMYWYQQDPGMELHLIHYSYGVNSTEKGDLSSESTVSRIRTEHFPLTLESARPSHTSQYLCASSHRGSSTEAFFGQGTRLTVV.